This TCR beta chain was recorded in a study of identical twins. Trimming cost V 3 bases and J 0 bases, with 12 bases left between them. This CDR3 has 15 amino acids. cDNA molecules carried unique molecular identifiers, and template switching added a universal primer site. TCRdb re-called the 5' RACE reads with MiXCR, one entry per CDR3 protein. The table includes roughly 1,500,000 distinct CDR3 sequences, 25% to 35% detected once. This clonotype was found many times. Sequenced material: cord blood. The chain has TRBV12-3 or TRBV12-4 and TRBJ2-7; D may match TRBD1 or TRBD2 (5 bases each). The receptor was isolated from a newborn girl in good health. The CDR3 protein is CASSFSPGGSYEQYF. As DNA, the CDR3 is TGTGCCAGCAGTTTTAGCCCTGGGGGCTCCTACGAGCAGTACTTC.